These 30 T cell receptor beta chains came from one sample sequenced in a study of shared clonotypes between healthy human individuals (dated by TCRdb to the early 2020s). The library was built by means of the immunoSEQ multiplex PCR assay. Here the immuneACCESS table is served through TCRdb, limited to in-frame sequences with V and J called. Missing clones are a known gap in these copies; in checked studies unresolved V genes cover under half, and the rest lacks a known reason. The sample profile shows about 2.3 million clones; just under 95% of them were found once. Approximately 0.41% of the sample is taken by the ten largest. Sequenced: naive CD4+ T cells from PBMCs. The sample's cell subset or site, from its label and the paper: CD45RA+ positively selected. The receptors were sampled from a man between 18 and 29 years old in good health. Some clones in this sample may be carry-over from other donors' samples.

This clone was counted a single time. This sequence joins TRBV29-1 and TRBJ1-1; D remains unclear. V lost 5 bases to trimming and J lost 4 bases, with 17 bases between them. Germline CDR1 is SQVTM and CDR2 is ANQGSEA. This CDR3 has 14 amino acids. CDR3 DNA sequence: TGCAGCGTTCTTCCATCACAAGGTGCCACTGAAGCTTTCTTT. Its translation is CSVLPSQGATEAFF.

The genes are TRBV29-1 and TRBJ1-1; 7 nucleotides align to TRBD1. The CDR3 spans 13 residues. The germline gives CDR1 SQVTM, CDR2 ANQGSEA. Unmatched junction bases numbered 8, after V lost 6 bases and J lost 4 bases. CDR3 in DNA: TGCAGCGTCGCGGGACAGTCGGGCACTGAAGCTTTCTTT. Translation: CSVAGQSGTEAFF.

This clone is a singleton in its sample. The CDR3 coding sequence is TGCGCCAGCAGCCCCTCCATTGGACACGGCACAGATACGCAGTATTTT. It encodes CASSPSIGHGTDTQYF. The gene calls are TRBV5-1 and TRBJ2-3, with D possibly being TRBD1 (5 bases). The CDR3 covers 16 residues. From germline, CDR1 is SGHRS and CDR2 YFSETQ. V was pared by 4 bases and J by 1 base, with 16 bases between. Full variable domain (outside the CDR3, taken from reference TRBV5-1 and TRBJ2-3): KAGVTQTPRYLIKTRGQQVTLSCSPISGHRSVSWYQQTPGQGLQFLFEYFSETQRNKGNFPGRFSGRQFSNSRSEMNVSTLELGDSALYLCASSPSIGHGTDTQYFGPGTRLTVL.

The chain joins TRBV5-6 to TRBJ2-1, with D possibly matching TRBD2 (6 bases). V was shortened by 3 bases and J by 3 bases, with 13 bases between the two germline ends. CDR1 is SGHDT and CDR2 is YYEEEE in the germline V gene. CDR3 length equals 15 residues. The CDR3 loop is CASSSGLDHYNEQFF. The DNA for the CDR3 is TGTGCCAGCAGCTCGGGACTGGACCACTACAATGAGCAGTTCTTC.

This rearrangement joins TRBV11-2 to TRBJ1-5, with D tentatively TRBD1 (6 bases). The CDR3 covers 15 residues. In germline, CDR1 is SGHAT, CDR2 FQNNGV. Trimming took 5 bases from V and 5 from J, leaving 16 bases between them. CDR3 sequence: CASSPGAGVYQPQHF. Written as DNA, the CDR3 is TGTGCCAGCAGCCCGGGGGCAGGGGTCTATCAGCCCCAGCATTTT.

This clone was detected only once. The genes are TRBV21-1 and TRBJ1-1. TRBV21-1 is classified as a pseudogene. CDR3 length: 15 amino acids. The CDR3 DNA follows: TGTGCCAGCAGCAAAGCGGTCGGCAGGACCACTGAAGCTTTCTTT. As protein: CASSKAVGRTTEAFF.

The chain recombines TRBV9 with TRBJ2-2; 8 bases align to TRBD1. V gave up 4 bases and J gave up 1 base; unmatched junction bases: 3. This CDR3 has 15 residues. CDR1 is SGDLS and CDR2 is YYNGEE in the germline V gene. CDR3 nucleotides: TGTGCCAGCAGCACCAGGGGGCAGAACACCGGGGAGCTGTTTTTT. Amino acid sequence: CASSTRGQNTGELFF. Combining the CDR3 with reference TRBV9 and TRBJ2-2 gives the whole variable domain DSGVTQTPKHLITATGQRVTLRCSPRSGDLSVYWYQQSLDQGLQFLIQYYNGEERAKGNILERFSAQQFPDLHSELNLSSLELGDSALYFCASSTRGQNTGELFFGEGSRLTVL.

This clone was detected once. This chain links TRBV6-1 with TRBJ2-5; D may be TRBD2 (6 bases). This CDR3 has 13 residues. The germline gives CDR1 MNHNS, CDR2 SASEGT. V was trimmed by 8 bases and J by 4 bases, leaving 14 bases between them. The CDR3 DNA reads TGTGCCAGCGGTCGGGGGATCGGAGAGACCCAGTACTTC. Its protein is CASGRGIGETQYF.

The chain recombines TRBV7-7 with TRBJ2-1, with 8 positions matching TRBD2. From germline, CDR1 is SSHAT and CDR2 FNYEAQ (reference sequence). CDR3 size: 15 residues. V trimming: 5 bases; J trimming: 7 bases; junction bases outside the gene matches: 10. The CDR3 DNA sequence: TGTGCCAGCAGCACCAGCGGGAGCTTCGGTAATGAGCAGTTCTTC. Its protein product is CASSTSGSFGNEQFF.

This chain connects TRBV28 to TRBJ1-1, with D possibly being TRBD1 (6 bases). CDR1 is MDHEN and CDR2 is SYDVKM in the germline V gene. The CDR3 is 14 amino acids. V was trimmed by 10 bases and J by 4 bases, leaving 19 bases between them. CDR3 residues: CATSPGHGITEAFF. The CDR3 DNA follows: TGTGCCACCAGCCCGGGACATGGGATCACTGAAGCTTTCTTT.

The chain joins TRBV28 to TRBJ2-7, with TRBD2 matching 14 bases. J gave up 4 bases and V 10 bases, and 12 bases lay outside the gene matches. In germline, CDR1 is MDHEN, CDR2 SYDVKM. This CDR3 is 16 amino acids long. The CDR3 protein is CATLDGTSGSAYEQYF. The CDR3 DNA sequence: TGTGCCACCCTAGACGGGACTAGCGGGAGCGCGTACGAGCAGTACTTC.

The CDR3: CASRRTGEAEAFF. Here the CDR3 DNA reads TGCGCCAGCAGGCGCACAGGGGAGGCTGAAGCTTTCTTT. V and J are TRBV5-1 and TRBJ1-1, with 7 bases identical to TRBD1. V shed 5 bases, J shed 6 bases, and the junction held 7 bases outside the gene matches. The CDR3 is 13 residues long. Germline loops: CDR1 SGHRS, CDR2 YFSETQ.

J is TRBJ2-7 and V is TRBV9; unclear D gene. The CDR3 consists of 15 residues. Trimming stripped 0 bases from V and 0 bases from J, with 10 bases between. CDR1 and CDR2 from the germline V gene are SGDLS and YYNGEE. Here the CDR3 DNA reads TGTGCCAGCAGCGTAGCCTCCTCCAGCTCCTACGAGCAGTACTTC. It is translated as CASSVASSSSYEQYF.

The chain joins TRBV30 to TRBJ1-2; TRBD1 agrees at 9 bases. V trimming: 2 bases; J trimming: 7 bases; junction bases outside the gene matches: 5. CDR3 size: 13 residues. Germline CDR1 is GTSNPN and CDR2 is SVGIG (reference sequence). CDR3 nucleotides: TGTGCCTGGAGTCAACAGGGGGCGGGTGGCTACACCTTC. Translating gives CAWSQQGAGGYTF.

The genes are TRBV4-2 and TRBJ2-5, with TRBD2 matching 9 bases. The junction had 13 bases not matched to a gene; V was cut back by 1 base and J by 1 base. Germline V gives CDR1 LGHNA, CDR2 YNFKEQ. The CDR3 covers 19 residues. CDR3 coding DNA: TGTGCCAGCAGCCAAGGTCGCACTAGCGGGCCCGGCGGCCAAGAGACCCAGTACTTC. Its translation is CASSQGRTSGPGGQETQYF.

Written as DNA, the CDR3 is TGTGCCAGCAGGCCGGACAGGGGTTCCTACGAGCAGTACTTC. As protein: CASRPDRGSYEQYF. The chain couples TRBV6-4 to TRBJ2-5, with 9 bases identical to TRBD1. The J call may be in error: the DNA end matches TRBJ2-7 better. Per the germline V gene, CDR1 is MRHNA and CDR2 is SNTAGT. The CDR3 extends over 14 amino acids.

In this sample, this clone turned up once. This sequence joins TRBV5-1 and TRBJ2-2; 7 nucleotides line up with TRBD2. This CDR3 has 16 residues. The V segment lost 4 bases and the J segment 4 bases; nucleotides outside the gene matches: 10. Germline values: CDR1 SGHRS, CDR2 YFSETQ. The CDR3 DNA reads TGCGCCAGCAGCCCCGGGGACTACAGCCCCACCGGGGAGCTGTTTTTT. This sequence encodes CASSPGDYSPTGELFF.

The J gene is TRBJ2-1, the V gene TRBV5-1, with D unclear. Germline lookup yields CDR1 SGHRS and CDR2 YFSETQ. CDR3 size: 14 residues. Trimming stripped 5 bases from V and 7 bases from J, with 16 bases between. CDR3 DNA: TGCGCCAGCAGTAGTCCACATATTGGGAATGAGCAGTTCTTC. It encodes CASSSPHIGNEQFF.

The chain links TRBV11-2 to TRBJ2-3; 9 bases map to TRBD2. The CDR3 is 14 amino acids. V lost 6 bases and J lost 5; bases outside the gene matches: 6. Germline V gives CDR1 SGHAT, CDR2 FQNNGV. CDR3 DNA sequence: TGTGCCAGCAGATTTAGCGGGAGATTAGATACGCAGTATTTT. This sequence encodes CASRFSGRLDTQYF. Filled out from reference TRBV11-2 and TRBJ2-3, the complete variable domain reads EAGVAQSPRYKIIEKRQSVAFWCNPISGHATLYWYQQILGQGPKLLIQFQNNGVVDDSQLPKDRFSAERLKGVDSTLKIQPAKLEDSAVYLCASRFSGRLDTQYFGPGTRLTVL.

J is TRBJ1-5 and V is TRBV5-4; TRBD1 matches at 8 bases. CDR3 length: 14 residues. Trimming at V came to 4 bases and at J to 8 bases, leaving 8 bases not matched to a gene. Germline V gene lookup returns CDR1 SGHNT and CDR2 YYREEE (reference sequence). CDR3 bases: TGTGCCAGCAGCCCCGGACAGGGTACGGAGCCCCAGCATTTT. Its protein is CASSPGQGTEPQHF.

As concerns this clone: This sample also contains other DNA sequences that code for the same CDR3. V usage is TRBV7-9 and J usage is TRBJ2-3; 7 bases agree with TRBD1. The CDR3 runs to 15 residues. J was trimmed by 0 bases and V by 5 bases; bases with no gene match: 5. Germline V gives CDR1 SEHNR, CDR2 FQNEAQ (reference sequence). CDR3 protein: CASSPRTGSTDTQYF. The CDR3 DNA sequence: TGTGCCAGCAGCCCGCGGACAGGTAGCACAGATACGCAGTATTTT.

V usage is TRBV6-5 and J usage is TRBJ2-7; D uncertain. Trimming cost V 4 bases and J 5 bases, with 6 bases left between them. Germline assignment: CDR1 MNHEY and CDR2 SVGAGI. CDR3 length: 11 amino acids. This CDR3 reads CASSFLNEQYF. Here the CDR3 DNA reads TGTGCCAGCAGTTTTCTCAACGAGCAGTACTTC.

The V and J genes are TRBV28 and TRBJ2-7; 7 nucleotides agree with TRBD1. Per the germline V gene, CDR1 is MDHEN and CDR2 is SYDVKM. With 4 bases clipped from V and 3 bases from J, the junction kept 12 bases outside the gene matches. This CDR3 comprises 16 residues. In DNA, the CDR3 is TGTGCCAGCAGTTGGGAAAGACAGGGATTCCTCTACGAGCAGTACTTC. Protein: CASSWERQGFLYEQYF.

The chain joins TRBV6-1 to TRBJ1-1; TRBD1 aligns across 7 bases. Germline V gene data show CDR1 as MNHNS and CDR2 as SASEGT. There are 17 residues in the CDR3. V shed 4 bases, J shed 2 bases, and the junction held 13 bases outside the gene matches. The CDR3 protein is CASSARRDSSFNTEAFF. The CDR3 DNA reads TGTGCCAGCAGTGCCCGCCGGGACAGCTCGTTCAACACTGAAGCTTTCTTT.

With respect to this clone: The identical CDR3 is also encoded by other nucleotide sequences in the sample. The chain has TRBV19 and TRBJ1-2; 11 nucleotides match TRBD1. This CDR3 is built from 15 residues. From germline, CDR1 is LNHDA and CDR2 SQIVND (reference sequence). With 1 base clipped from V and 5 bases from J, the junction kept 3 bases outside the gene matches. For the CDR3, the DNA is TGTGCCAGTAGTATAGCCGGACAGGGGGCTTATGGCTACACCTTC. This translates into CASSIAGQGAYGYTF. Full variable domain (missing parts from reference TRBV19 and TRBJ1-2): DGGITQSPKYLFRKEGQNVTLSCEQNLNHDAMYWYRQDPGQGLRLIYYSQIVNDFQKGDIAEGYSVSREKKESFPLTVTSAQKNPTAFYLCASSIAGQGAYGYTFGSGTRLTVV.

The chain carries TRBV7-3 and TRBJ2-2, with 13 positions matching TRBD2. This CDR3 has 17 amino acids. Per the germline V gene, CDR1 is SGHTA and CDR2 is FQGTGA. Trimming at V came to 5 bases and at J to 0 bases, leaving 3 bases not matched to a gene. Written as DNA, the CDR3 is TGTGCCAGCAGCCAGGGACTAGCGGGAACGAACACCGGGGAGCTGTTTTTT. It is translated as CASSQGLAGTNTGELFF.

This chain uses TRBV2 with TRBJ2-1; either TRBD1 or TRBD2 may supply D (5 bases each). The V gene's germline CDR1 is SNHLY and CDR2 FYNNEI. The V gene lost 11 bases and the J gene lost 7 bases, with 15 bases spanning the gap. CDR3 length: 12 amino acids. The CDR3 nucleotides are TGTGCCGCAAGGGGAGTCTCTAATGAGCAGTTCTTC. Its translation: CAARGVSNEQFF.

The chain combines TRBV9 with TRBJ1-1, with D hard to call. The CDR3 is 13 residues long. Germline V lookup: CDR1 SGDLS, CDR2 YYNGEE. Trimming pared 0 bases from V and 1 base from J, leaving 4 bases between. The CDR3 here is CASSVGENTEAFF. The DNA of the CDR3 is TGTGCCAGCAGCGTAGGGGAGAACACTGAAGCTTTCTTT. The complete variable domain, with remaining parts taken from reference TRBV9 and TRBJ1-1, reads DSGVTQTPKHLITATGQRVTLRCSPRSGDLSVYWYQQSLDQGLQFLIQYYNGEERAKGNILERFSAQQFPDLHSELNLSSLELGDSALYFCASSVGENTEAFFGQGTRLTVV.

CDR3: CASSPPDRFNYGYTF. DNA of the CDR3: TGTGCCAGCAGCCCCCCCGACAGGTTCAACTATGGCTACACCTTC. The gene calls are TRBV27 and TRBJ1-2; D perhaps matches TRBD1 (6 bases). CDR1 MNHEY and CDR2 SMNVEV come from the germline V gene (reference sequence). V was pared by 6 bases and J by 2 bases, with 16 bases between. This CDR3 is built from 15 residues.

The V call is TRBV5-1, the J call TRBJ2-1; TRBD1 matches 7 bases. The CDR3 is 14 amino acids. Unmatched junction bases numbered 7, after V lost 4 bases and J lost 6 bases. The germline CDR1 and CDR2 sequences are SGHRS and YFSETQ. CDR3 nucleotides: TGCGCCAGCAGCCCCGGGACAGCGAGCAATGAGCAGTTCTTC. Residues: CASSPGTASNEQFF.